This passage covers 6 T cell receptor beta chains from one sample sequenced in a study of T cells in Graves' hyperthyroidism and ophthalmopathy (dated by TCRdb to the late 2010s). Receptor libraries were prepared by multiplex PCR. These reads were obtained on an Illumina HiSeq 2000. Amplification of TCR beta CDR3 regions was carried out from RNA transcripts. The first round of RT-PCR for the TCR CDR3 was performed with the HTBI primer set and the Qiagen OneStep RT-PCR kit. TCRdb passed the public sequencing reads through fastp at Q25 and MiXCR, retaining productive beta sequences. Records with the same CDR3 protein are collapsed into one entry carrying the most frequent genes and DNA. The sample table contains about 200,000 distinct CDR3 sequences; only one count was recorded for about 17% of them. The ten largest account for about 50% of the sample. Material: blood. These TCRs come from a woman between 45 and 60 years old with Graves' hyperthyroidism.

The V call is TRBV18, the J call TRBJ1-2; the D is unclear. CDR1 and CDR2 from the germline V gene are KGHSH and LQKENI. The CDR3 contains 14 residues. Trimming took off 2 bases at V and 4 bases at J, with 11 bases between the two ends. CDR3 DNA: TGTGCCAGCTCACCAGGCGGGCACAGCTATGGCTACACCTTC. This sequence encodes CASSPGGHSYGYTF.

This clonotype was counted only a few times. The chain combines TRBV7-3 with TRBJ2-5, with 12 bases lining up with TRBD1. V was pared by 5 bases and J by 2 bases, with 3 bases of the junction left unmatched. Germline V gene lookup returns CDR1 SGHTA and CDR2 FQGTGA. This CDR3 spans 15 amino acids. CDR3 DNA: TGTGCCAGCAGCGGGACAGGGGGCAGGCAAGAGACCCAGTACTTC. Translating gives CASSGTGGRQETQYF.

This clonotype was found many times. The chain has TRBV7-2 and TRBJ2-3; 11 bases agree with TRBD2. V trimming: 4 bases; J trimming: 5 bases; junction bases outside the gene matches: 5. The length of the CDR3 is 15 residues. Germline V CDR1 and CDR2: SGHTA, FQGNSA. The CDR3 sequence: CASSSTSGKLDTQYF. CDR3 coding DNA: TGTGCCAGCAGCTCGACTAGCGGGAAGCTAGATACGCAGTATTTT.

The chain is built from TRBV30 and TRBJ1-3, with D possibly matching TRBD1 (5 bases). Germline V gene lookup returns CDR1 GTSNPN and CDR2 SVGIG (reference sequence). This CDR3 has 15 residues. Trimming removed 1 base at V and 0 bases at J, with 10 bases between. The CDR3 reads CAWSAGTYSGNTIYF. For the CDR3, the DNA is TGTGCCTGGAGTGCCGGGACCTACTCTGGAAACACCATATATTTT.

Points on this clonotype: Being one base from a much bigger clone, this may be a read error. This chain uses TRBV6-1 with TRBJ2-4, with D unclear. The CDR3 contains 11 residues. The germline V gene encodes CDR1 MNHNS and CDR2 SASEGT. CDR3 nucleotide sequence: TGTGCCTGCAGTGGTCGGGACATTCAGTACTTC. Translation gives CACSGRDIQYF.

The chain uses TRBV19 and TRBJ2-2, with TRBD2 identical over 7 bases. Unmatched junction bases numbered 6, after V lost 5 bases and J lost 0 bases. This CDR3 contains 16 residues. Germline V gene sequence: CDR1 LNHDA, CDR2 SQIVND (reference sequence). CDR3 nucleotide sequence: TGTGCCAGTAGTGTAAACGGGAGGACGAACACCGGGGAGCTGTTTTTT. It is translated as CASSVNGRTNTGELFF.